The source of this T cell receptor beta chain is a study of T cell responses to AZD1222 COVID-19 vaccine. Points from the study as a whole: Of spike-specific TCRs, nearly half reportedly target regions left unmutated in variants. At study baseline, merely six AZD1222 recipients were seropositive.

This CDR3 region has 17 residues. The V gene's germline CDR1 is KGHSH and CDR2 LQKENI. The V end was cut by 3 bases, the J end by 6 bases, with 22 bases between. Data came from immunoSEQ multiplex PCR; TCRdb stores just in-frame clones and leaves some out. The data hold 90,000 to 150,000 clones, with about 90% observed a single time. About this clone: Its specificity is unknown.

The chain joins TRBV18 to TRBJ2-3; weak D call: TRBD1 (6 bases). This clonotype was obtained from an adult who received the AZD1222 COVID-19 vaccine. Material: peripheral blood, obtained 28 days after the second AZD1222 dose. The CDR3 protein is CASSPHRVGAHRDTQYF. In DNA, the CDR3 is TGTGCCAGCTCACCCCATCGGGTGGGGGCGCATCGGGATACGCAGTATTTT.